This T cell receptor beta chain was profiled in a study of shared clonotypes between healthy human individuals. Several immunoSEQ 96-well plates shared each subset's DNA, each plate a replicate. Original processing notes: Filtering differed for immunoSEQ, which gave only junction sequences without quality scores. This table comes from immunoSEQ multiplex PCR, and its TCRdb copy is limited to in-frame clones, with some not included. Clone size and V and J calls were adopted from that table, with D and trimming inferred from the DNA. The table lists approximately 2,300,000 clones, around 93% of them singletons, with around 0.35% in the top ten. CDR3 length: 12 residues. Germline V gives CDR1 MGHDK, CDR2 SYGVNS. Trimming removed 8 bases from V and 7 bases from J, with 12 bases in between. Worth noting for this clone: Antigen: not known.

Study outcomes and limitations: Of the naive CD4 clonotypes, approximately 5% were shared across several donors.

This sequence was found in a man younger than 35 in good health. Some clones in this sample may be carry-over from other donors' samples. This rearrangement joins TRBV25-1 to TRBJ1-5; no definite D call. What was sequenced was naive CD4+ T cells from PBMCs. Regarding subset: CD45RA+ positively selected. The CDR3 nucleotides read TGTGCCAGCTCAAAAGGAGGACAGCCCCAGCATTTT. This translates into CASSKGGQPQHF.